These T cell receptor beta chains were read from a single sample in a study of tumor-infiltrating lymphocytes in primary liver carcinoma. TCRdb processed the multiplex PCR reads anew with MiXCR; each CDR3 protein has one entry. The sample shows approximately 79,000 distinct CDR3 sequences, over 60% of them seen only once. The sample comprised liver tumor tissue from sampling region 4. These TCRs come from a man aged 40-49 years with primary liver carcinoma and hepatitis B virus infection. Both conserved end residues are part of each CDR3. Fields, in order: clone size, D gene, V gene, CDR3 protein. The D gene is left open where the match is weak. Expanded clones get a size class; other rows say once, few or many, or leave the size out.

NA NA TRBV7-3 CASSYQGGLNNEQFF
NA TRBD1 TRBV6-5 CVSSYRGSNIEAFF
NA NA TRBV29-1 CSVESRDDTDTQYF
NA NA TRBV28 CASSTGRNSPLHF
once TRBD1 TRBV6-5 CASGASRDRVERYF
many NA TRBV5-8 CASSPYRGHGNNEQYF
few NA TRBV10-2 CASRAGGAYEQYF
many NA TRBV12-3/TRBV12-4 CASTLFSADTQYF
NA NA TRBV6-5 CDSSYAVRRYERYF
NA NA TRBV5-4 CASSSLGRSSTDTRYF
NA NA TRBV11-2 CASTFGFPPETRYF
many NA TRBV20-1 CSARRAFDQPQHF
many NA TRBV7-8 CASSLAWGNGKNYGYTF
NA TRBD1 TRBV5-6 CASIWTGQPYEQYF
NA NA TRBV11-2 CASIYSSTRWRGGGFF
NA NA TRBV11-2 CASSPPPHGGTEAFF
few NA TRBV11-1 CASSSLLAKDPQQSF
once NA TRBV6-5 CASSLWIGMKSGANVLTF
many TRBD2 TRBV12-3/TRBV12-4 CASSSRLAGGHNEQFF
NA NA TRBV10-3 CATRDGGLFGDTIYF
NA NA TRBV27 CASSFVPPDEQYF
NA TRBD2 TRBV12-3/TRBV12-4 CGGGTNGYNEQFF
NA TRBD2 TRBV11-3 CASSLSGTIGRCDQFF
NA NA TRBV12-3/TRBV12-4 CANSLLGARVSSNQPQHF
NA NA TRBV5-1 CAGSLAPAATDTQYF
NA NA TRBV11-1 CASSPPPESRKDFQETQYF
NA NA TRBV2 CASSVDHPQRDIQYF
many NA TRBV6-5 CASSYSSRVWSGYTF
NA NA TRBV6-2/TRBV6-3 CASDTIGSDRYF